This T cell receptor beta chain was observed in a study of vaccination effects on CD4 cells after COVID-19 (dated by TCRdb to between 2020 and 2023). Looking at the study overall: The ViraFEST assay stimulated PBMC with viral peptide pools and then used TCR sequencing to identify antigen-specific CD4+ T cell clonotypes by expansion. A total of 10 COVID-19 convalescent patients and a few SARS-CoV-2-naive healthy vaccine recipients were included in the full study. After vaccination, three convalescent patients were sampled at an early time point (day +14) and at a late time point (day +241, +227 and +161, respectively). Each well held over 1.5 million PBMC cultured in IMDM containing about 5.5% human AB serum, around 10 IU/ml IL-2 and gentamicin, along with around 9.4 ug/ml peptides. Across the study, the median time from the second dose to post-vaccine sampling was 72 days (range 14 to 241). Cultures from other donors in the study were sequenced with the Oncomine TCR Beta short-read assay on an Illumina iSeq 100. SARS-CoV-2 spike-specific CD4+ TCR repertoires were compared before and after mRNA vaccination in COVID-19 convalescent patients and in infection-naive vaccine recipients.

After around 10 days of culture, CD4+ T cells were isolated with the EasySep CD4+ T cell isolation kit. Convalescent patients had PCR-confirmed SARS-CoV-2 infection between March and December 2020, before Alpha, Beta and Delta variants emerged in the United States. Each participant got two doses of an mRNA SARS-CoV-2 vaccine, either BNT162b2 or mRNA-1273. On days 3 and 7, half of the culture medium was replaced with fresh IL-2-containing medium. Each peptide stimulation condition was cultured in triplicate wells unless otherwise noted. Using Ficoll-Paque Plus gradient centrifugation, PBMC were separated from whole blood and then either used fresh or cryopreserved at -140C. The QIAamp micro DNA kit was used to extract genomic DNA from the cultured CD4+ T cells. To note about this clone: Its target antigen remains unknown. The input lacks base qualities; no much larger clone sits a single base away.

The library was prepared using the immunoSEQ multiplex PCR assay. DNA from the cultured and isolated CD4+ T cells underwent TCR beta CDR3 sequencing. The paper's data handling went like this. The analysis removed non-productive TCR sequences, trimmed reads to the CDR3 region, and retained only CDR3s that were 7 or more amino acids long. Antigen-specific clonotypes were identified with the MANAFEST web app by comparing expansion in peptide wells against reference cultures. For clones to be considered positive, expansion at FDR<0.05 versus reference and all other wells, an odds ratio above 5, and a frequency above 0.1% in two replicate wells were required. Cross-reactive clonotypes were defined as significantly expanded in SARS-CoV-2 spike wells and in at least one common cold coronavirus spike condition. CDR3 similarity was assessed by Levenshtein distance using the stringdist R package, and unrooted trees were constructed with ape in R 3.6.1. TCRdb took this table from immuneACCESS and kept in-frame rearrangements with V and J called. Such tables lack part of the clones; where checked against another copy, unresolved V genes explain under half of the gap, and the rest is unexplained. V and J calls and clone size come straight from that table; D and trimming were deduced from the DNA. Across this sample there are tens of thousands of clones, with 76% seen only once. Of the sample, 3% to 4.5% falls within the top ten clones.

The paper as a whole reports these results and caveats: Only a small number of convalescent patients were included, and no early post-infection timepoints were available, which limited the study. In convalescent patients, the post-vaccine spike-reactive repertoire was composed mainly of new vaccine-induced clones that were largely distinct from infection-induced clones. Marked clonal contraction was observed in both infection-induced and vaccine-induced clones at late post-vaccination timepoints, consistent with waning T cell responses.

The receptor was isolated from a human donor who had a prior SARS-CoV-2 infection. The specimen was CD4+ T cells from PBMCs cultured without peptide, collected after COVID-19 vaccination.

The DNA sequence follows: TGTGCCAGCAGTGATAAGGGGCAGAATCAGCCCCAGCATTTT. This codes for CASSDKGQNQPQHF. In this chain, TRBV6-4 is recombined with TRBJ1-5, and TRBD1 may be the D gene, going by 5 matching bases. Its CDR3 holds 14 amino acids, cysteine through phenylalanine. Of the read, only the CDR3 DNA is kept; its 42 bases are in frame from base 1. V was cut back by 3 bases and J by 4 bases, leaving a gap of 10 bases between them. The germline V gene specifies MRHNA as CDR1 and SNTAGT as CDR2.